The 10 T cell receptor beta chains below were found in one sample sequenced in a study of T-cell memory formation after mild COVID-19. TCRdb processed the 5' RACE reads anew with MiXCR; each CDR3 protein has one entry. The sample has over 500,000 distinct CDR3 sequences; around 15% are singletons. Sequenced input: PBMCs or a T cell subset sorted from them (not recorded which). These receptors were taken from an adult woman who had mild COVID-19 (a few samples of this study predate the infection). Cell type and time point are not known.

The chain has TRBV14 and TRBJ1-4; the match to TRBD1 covers 7 bases. This CDR3 has 13 amino acids. Germline trimming cut 5 bases from V and 10 bases from J; bases unmatched to any gene: 7. CDR1 SGHDN and CDR2 FVKESK come from the germline V gene. The CDR3 DNA is TGTGCCAGCAGCAGAGACAGGGCCGGAAAACTGTTTTTT. Translation gives CASSRDRAGKLFF. The entire variable domain, with the rest obtained from reference TRBV14 and TRBJ1-4, is as follows: EAGVTQFPSHSVIEKGQTVTLRCDPISGHDNLYWYRRVMGKEIKFLLHFVKESKQDESGMPNNRFLAERTGGTYSTLKVQPAELEDSGVYFCASSRDRAGKLFFGSGTQLSVL.

V usage is TRBV7-2 and J usage is TRBJ2-7; perhaps TRBD1 as D (5 bases). Deletions cut 1 base from V and 5 bases from J, with 15 bases between. Looked up from germline, CDR1 is SGHTA and CDR2 is FQGNSA. The CDR3 covers 15 residues. For the CDR3, the DNA is TGTGCCAGCAGCTTAGGTGGTGGCAGGGTGAACGAGCAGTACTTC. Translated: CASSLGGGRVNEQYF.

J is TRBJ1-6 and V is TRBV3-1; 10 nucleotides agree with TRBD1. Germline CDR1 is LGHDT and CDR2 is YNNKEL (reference sequence). There are 15 residues in the CDR3. V lost 4 bases, J lost 9 bases, and 6 bases stayed unmatched. CDR3 loop: CASSPEGTGVSPLHF. The CDR3 region has the DNA TGTGCCAGCAGCCCCGAGGGGACAGGGGTTTCACCCCTCCACTTT.

The V and J genes are TRBV9 and TRBJ2-3; TRBD1 agrees at 7 bases. The CDR3 has 15 amino acids. With 4 bases clipped from V and 6 bases from J, the junction kept 11 bases outside the gene matches. Looked up from germline, CDR1 is SGDLS and CDR2 is YYNGEE. The CDR3 spells CASSHDRDPRDTQYF. DNA of the CDR3: TGTGCCAGCAGCCATGACAGGGATCCGCGGGATACGCAGTATTTT.

Notes on this clonotype: The junction differs from germline at one of its ends, possibly a read error. The chain has TRBV12-3 or TRBV12-4 and TRBJ2-3; TRBD2 matches at 8 bases. The CDR3 has 14 residues. The CDR3 loop is CASSKRGGTDTQYF. The CDR3 nucleotides are TGTGCCAGCAGTAAACGGGGGGGCACCGATACGCAGTATTTT.

V and J are TRBV7-9 and TRBJ1-5; 7 nucleotides align to TRBD1. The CDR3 contains 15 residues. Per germline, CDR1 SEHNR and CDR2 FQNEAQ (reference sequence). V dropped 5 bases and J dropped 5; count of bases not matched to a gene: 9. CDR3 in DNA: TGTGCCAGCAGCCATACGGGACAGCTTTATCAGCCCCAGCATTTT. Amino acids: CASSHTGQLYQPQHF.

The CDR3 sequence is CASSLVRDRELFF. CDR3 nucleotide sequence: TGTGCCAGCAGCTTAGTTCGGGACAGGGAGCTGTTTTTT. The J gene is TRBJ2-2, the V gene TRBV7-9, with D possibly TRBD1 on 6 matching bases. V lost 1 base and J lost 9, with 9 bases in between. Germline CDR1 and CDR2: SEHNR and FQNEAQ (reference sequence). This CDR3 contains 13 residues.

There are a few counts of this clonotype. The CDR3, as DNA: TGTGCCAGCAGCTTCTCGAGTATAATTACGGGACAGGCAACCAATGAGCAGTTCTTC. This sequence encodes CASSFSSIITGQATNEQFF. The V and J genes are TRBV7-9 and TRBJ2-1, with 8 bases that match TRBD1. The germline V gene has CDR1 SEHNR and CDR2 FQNEAQ (reference sequence). The CDR3 has 19 amino acids. J was trimmed by 6 bases and V by 3 bases; bases with no gene match: 19.

This clonotype was observed a handful of times. The chain combines TRBV27 with TRBJ1-2; 11 bases align to TRBD1. Germline V gives CDR1 MNHEY, CDR2 SMNVEV (reference sequence). The CDR3 consists of 15 residues. After removal of 1 base from V and 5 bases from J, the junction contained 3 bases not matched to a gene. CDR3 region: CASSLLGTGGYGYTF. CDR3 coding DNA: TGTGCCAGCAGTTTATTAGGGACAGGGGGGTATGGCTACACCTTC.

The sample holds many counts of this clonotype. This chain links TRBV6-5 with TRBJ2-5; perhaps TRBD2 as D (6 bases). Germline CDR1 is MNHEY and CDR2 is SVGAGI. V lost 6 bases and J lost 5, with 13 bases in between. The CDR3 runs 13 residues. The CDR3 sequence is CASSRGVGETQYF. Here the CDR3 DNA reads TGTGCCAGCAGCCGCGGGGTTGGGGAGACCCAGTACTTC.